These T cell receptor beta chains were read from a single sample in a study of T cells in Graves' hyperthyroidism and ophthalmopathy. TCRdb reanalysed the multiplex PCR reads using MiXCR and keeps one entry per CDR3 protein. The sample has about 280,000 distinct CDR3 sequences, 25% to 30% seen once. The sequencing input was blood. The receptors shown here come from a man between 35 and 55 years old with Graves' hyperthyroidism that later progressed to Graves' ophthalmopathy. The CDR3 runs from the conserved cysteine through the conserved F or W. Each record gives: D gene, J gene, V gene, clone size, CDR3 protein, CDR3 DNA. D genes are given only for firm matches. Clone sizes are given selectively: once, few, many, or a class where the clone is expanded.

D: .
J: TRBJ1-3
V: TRBV14
size: many
CDR3: CASSLPYSGNTIYF
DNA: TGTGCCAGCAGCCTGCCCTACTCTGGAAACACCATATATTTT

D: .
J: TRBJ1-5
V: TRBV28
size: many
CDR3: CASNRENQPQHF
DNA: TGTGCCAGCAACAGGGAAAATCAGCCCCAGCATTTT

D: .
J: TRBJ2-1
V: TRBV12-3/TRBV12-4
size: .
CDR3: CASSFLGGEQFF
DNA: TGTGCCAGCAGTTTCTTAGGAGGTGAGCAGTTCTTC

D: .
J: TRBJ1-5
V: TRBV12-3/TRBV12-4
size: many
CDR3: CASSLAEAGQPQHF
DNA: TGTGCCAGCAGTTTAGCAGAGGCCGGTCAGCCCCAGCATTTT

D: .
J: TRBJ1-1
V: TRBV4-1
size: many
CDR3: CASSQIEGGGGVSFF
DNA: TGCGCCAGCAGCCAAATCGAAGGCGGAGGGGGTGTGAGTTTCTTT

D: TRBD1
J: TRBJ1-5
V: TRBV12-3/TRBV12-4
size: .
CDR3: CASSKGQNSNQPQHF
DNA: TGTGCCAGCAGTAAGGGACAGAATAGCAATCAGCCCCAGCATTTT

D: .
J: TRBJ1-2
V: TRBV2
size: many
CDR3: CASSTRTRRTYGYTF
DNA: TGTGCCAGCAGCACGAGGACCCGCCGAACATATGGCTACACCTTC

D: .
J: TRBJ1-6
V: TRBV3-1
size: many
CDR3: CASSHTNSPLHF
DNA: TGTGCCAGCAGCCACACTAATTCACCCCTCCACTTT

D: .
J: TRBJ1-1
V: TRBV19
size: many
CDR3: CASSMGGVNTEAFF
DNA: TGTGCCAGTAGTATGGGGGGCGTTAACACTGAAGCTTTCTTT

D: TRBD1
J: TRBJ1-1
V: TRBV6-5
size: many
CDR3: CASSYKWTGKNTEAFF
DNA: TGTGCCAGCAGTTACAAATGGACAGGGAAGAACACTGAAGCTTTCTTT